Sequencing of this T cell receptor beta chain was carried out in a study of cytomegalovirus exposure and HLA in healthy donors. Notes on the study in general: A few CMV-associated chains were confirmed in vitro to be specific for CMV antigens.

As for this clone: The antigen remains unidentified.

Clones were read by immunoSEQ multiplex PCR, and TCRdb kept only the in-frame ones, dropping some. There are about 240,000 clones in the sample; around 87% occur only once, and about 1.2% lies in the top ten. CDR1 and CDR2 (germline): MNHEY, SVGAGI. This CDR3 is 12 amino acids long. Trimming removed 3 bases at V and 8 bases at J, with 11 bases between. The sequence derives from a woman aged 25-40 years in good health and CMV-seropositive. Input material: PBMCs. The V gene is TRBV6-5, the J gene TRBJ2-7; TRBD1 is a possible D gene (7 bases). The CDR3 region is CASSYQGGKQYF. The CDR3 nucleotides are TGTGCCAGCAGTTATCAGGGGGGAAAGCAGTACTTC.